These 15 T cell receptor beta chains came from one sample sequenced in a study of cytomegalovirus exposure and HLA in healthy donors. Use of 60 Vbeta and 13 Jbeta primers characterized the PCR. The assay was immunoSEQ multiplex PCR, and TCRdb's table has in-frame clones only and misses some. The data contain 130,000 or so clones, roughly 71% of them singletons. The specimen was PBMCs. The receptors derive from a middle-aged woman in good health and CMV-seropositive.

The chain couples TRBV7-8 to TRBJ1-2; 9 positions match TRBD1. V shed 4 bases, J shed 7 bases, and the junction held 7 bases outside the gene matches. CDR1 SGHVS and CDR2 FQNEAQ come from the germline V gene. The CDR3 totals 14 residues. CDR3 region: CASSSRTGEVGYTF. In DNA, the CDR3 is TGTGCCAGCAGCTCCCGGACAGGGGAAGTTGGCTACACCTTC.

In its sample, this clone was seen a few times. The J gene is TRBJ1-1, the V gene TRBV6-5, with no clear D. The CDR3 has 13 amino acids. Germline loops: CDR1 MNHEY, CDR2 SVGAGI. V dropped 8 bases and J dropped 5 bases, with 15 bases sitting between them. CDR3 sequence: CASRLNERTEAFF. The CDR3 DNA reads TGTGCCAGCCGGCTTAACGAGCGGACTGAAGCTTTCTTT.

The V call is TRBV7-2, the J call TRBJ2-1; 14 bases line up with TRBD2. V trimming: 3 bases; J trimming: 8 bases; junction bases outside the gene matches: 6. This CDR3 comprises 16 residues. Per germline, CDR1 SGHTA and CDR2 FQGNSA. The DNA for the CDR3 is TGTGCCAGCAGCTTCCGACTAGCGGGGGGGCGGGATGAGCAGTTCTTC. Protein: CASSFRLAGGRDEQFF.

This clone has more than one count but fewer than ten. The J gene is TRBJ2-2, the V gene TRBV7-6; D is perhaps TRBD1 (5 bases). The germline CDR1 and CDR2 sequences are SGHVS and FNYEAQ. V shed 5 bases and J shed 5 bases, with 12 bases lying between them. This CDR3 is 14 amino acids long. CDR3 nucleotide sequence: TGTGCCAGCAGCCAAGGTCCAGGGACCGGGGAGCTGTTTTTT. It encodes CASSQGPGTGELFF. Variable domain in full (rest from reference TRBV7-6 and TRBJ2-2): GAGVSQSPRYKVTKRGQDVALRCDPISGHVSLYWYRQALGQGPEFLTYFNYEAQQDKSGLPNDRFSAERPEGSISTLTIQRTEQRDSAMYRCASSQGPGTGELFFGEGSRLTVL.

Concerning this clone: Other nucleotide sequences from this sample produce the same CDR3. This chain connects TRBV30 to TRBJ2-7, with 7 nucleotides matching TRBD1. V was clipped by 7 bases and J by 3 bases; unmatched bases: 9. This CDR3 has 13 residues. Germline-derived CDR1 and CDR2 are GTSNPN and SVGIG (reference sequence). The CDR3 coding sequence is TGTGCCTCCCAAAGGGGGCTAATCTACGAGCAGTACTTC. It translates to CASQRGLIYEQYF.

The chain combines TRBV25-1 with TRBJ2-7, with 8 bases identical to TRBD1. V trimming: 5 bases; J trimming: 5 bases; junction bases outside the gene matches: 11. The germline gives CDR1 MGHDK, CDR2 SYGVNS. The CDR3 length is 15 residues. The CDR3 DNA follows: TGTGCCAGCAGTCTTCTCCAGGGGGCTTCTGACGAGCAGTACTTC. As protein: CASSLLQGASDEQYF.

The chain is built from TRBV7-2 and TRBJ2-5, with 8 bases matching TRBD2. Germline CDR1 reads SGHTA; CDR2 reads FQGNSA. The CDR3 has 15 residues. J was trimmed by 2 bases and V by 5 bases; bases with no gene match: 7. This chain's CDR3 is CASSPGGARQETQYF. As DNA, the CDR3 is TGTGCCAGCAGCCCCGGGGGGGCTAGACAAGAGACCCAGTACTTC.

The genes are TRBV10-3 and TRBJ1-4, with D possibly matching TRBD1 (6 bases). The V end lost 0 bases, the J end lost 8 bases, and 13 bases lay between the germline ends. This CDR3 is 15 amino acids long. Germline values: CDR1 ENHRY, CDR2 SYGVKD. The CDR3 here is CAISESQGIREKLFF. The CDR3, as DNA: TGTGCCATCAGTGAGTCACAGGGCATAAGAGAAAAACTGTTTTTT.

This clone has only a few counts. The gene calls are TRBV27 and TRBJ1-5, with TRBD1 as a possible D gene (5 bases). There are 14 residues in the CDR3. Trimming removed 6 bases at V and 3 bases at J, with 12 bases between. Germline V lookup: CDR1 MNHEY, CDR2 SMNVEV (reference sequence). The CDR3: CASSWSGHNQPQHF. The DNA for the CDR3 is TGTGCCAGCAGCTGGTCAGGGCACAATCAGCCCCAGCATTTT.

The genes are TRBV13 and TRBJ1-5; D call uncertain. This CDR3 region has 13 residues. The V and J ends lost 0 bases and 7 bases respectively, with 7 bases between them. Germline values: CDR1 PRHDT, CDR2 FYEKMQ (reference sequence). CDR3 sequence (DNA): TGTGCCAGCAGCTTAGGGATGGAGCAGCCCCAGCATTTT. Its protein is CASSLGMEQPQHF.

The chain has TRBV7-9 and TRBJ2-7, with D perhaps matching TRBD1 (6 bases). Trimming pared 7 bases from V and 3 bases from J, leaving 13 bases between. The germline gives CDR1 SEHNR, CDR2 FQNEAQ (reference sequence). The CDR3 runs to 13 residues. This chain's CDR3 is CASTTGTHYEQYF. CDR3 nucleotide sequence: TGTGCCAGCACAACCGGGACACACTACGAGCAGTACTTC. The full variable domain, in which reference TRBV7-9 and TRBJ2-7 provide the parts outside the CDR3, is DTGVSQNPRHKITKRGQNVTFRCDPISEHNRLYWYRQTLGQGPEFLTYFQNEAQLEKSRLLSDRFSAERPKGSFSTLEIQRTEQGDSAMYLCASTTGTHYEQYFGPGTRLTVT.

The chain combines TRBV29-1 with TRBJ2-3, with D possibly matching TRBD2 (5 bases). The CDR3 is 13 residues long. V lost 4 bases and J 0 bases, leaving 8 bases between the germline ends. Germline V gives CDR1 SQVTM, CDR2 ANQGSEA. The DNA of the CDR3 is TGCAGCGTTGGCCCGGGGAGCACAGATACGCAGTATTTT. Residues: CSVGPGSTDTQYF.

CDR3 protein: CASSQGTLAGGLSLETQYF. The DNA of the CDR3 is TGTGCCAGCAGCCAAGGGACGTTAGCGGGGGGGCTTAGCTTGGAGACCCAGTACTTC. The chain has TRBV4-2 and TRBJ2-5, with TRBD2 identical over 11 bases. Looked up from germline, CDR1 is LGHNA and CDR2 is YNFKEQ. V lost 1 base, J lost 5 bases, and 15 bases stayed unmatched. The CDR3 length is 19 residues.

J is TRBJ2-2 and V is TRBV6-4, with 9 positions matching TRBD1. The CDR3 has 14 amino acids. V shed 6 bases, J shed 4 bases, and the junction held 3 bases outside the gene matches. Germline V gene data show CDR1 as MRHNA and CDR2 as SNTAGT. The CDR3: CASSTTGGTGELFF. CDR3 nucleotide sequence: TGTGCCAGCAGCACGACAGGGGGCACCGGGGAGCTGTTTTTT.

The gene calls are TRBV9 and TRBJ2-7; 14 bases align to TRBD2. The V and J ends lost 3 bases and 7 bases, in that order; junction bases with no gene match: 18. CDR3 length: 19 residues. Per germline, CDR1 SGDLS and CDR2 YYNGEE. CDR3 amino acids: CASSAATWVPGLAGEEQYF. The CDR3 bases are TGTGCCAGCAGCGCGGCAACATGGGTCCCGGGACTAGCGGGAGAAGAGCAGTACTTC.